This T cell receptor (beta chain) was profiled in a study of blood T cell repertoires in COVID-19. Study at large: T cells, B-cell-depleted T cells, or PBMCs provided the cDNA or gDNA that served as material.

Original data processing: The authors estimated nucleated cell counts from reference gene primer amplification. Sequencing used immunoSEQ multiplex PCR; TCRdb keeps in-frame clones, though not all of them. V, J and clone size are taken as reported in that table, and D and trimming were inferred from the DNA itself. Seen here are around 60,000 clones, approximately 83% observed once, and the top ten hold 9.5% to 13%. While infection was still active, Seattle patients were enrolled and then followed longitudinally. This CDR3 has 18 residues. V lost 6 bases and J lost 1; bases outside the gene matches: 10.

The sequence was collected from a man aged 45-65 years with COVID-19, enrolled during active disease. Sample: peripheral blood. This chain connects TRBV23-1 to TRBJ2-1, with 12 bases aligning to TRBD2. TRBV23-1 carries the ORF label, with uncertain function. The CDR3: CASRKRLAGESSYNEQFF. In nucleotides, the CDR3 is TGCGCCAGCAGAAAAAGACTAGCGGGAGAGTCTTCCTACAATGAGCAGTTCTTC.